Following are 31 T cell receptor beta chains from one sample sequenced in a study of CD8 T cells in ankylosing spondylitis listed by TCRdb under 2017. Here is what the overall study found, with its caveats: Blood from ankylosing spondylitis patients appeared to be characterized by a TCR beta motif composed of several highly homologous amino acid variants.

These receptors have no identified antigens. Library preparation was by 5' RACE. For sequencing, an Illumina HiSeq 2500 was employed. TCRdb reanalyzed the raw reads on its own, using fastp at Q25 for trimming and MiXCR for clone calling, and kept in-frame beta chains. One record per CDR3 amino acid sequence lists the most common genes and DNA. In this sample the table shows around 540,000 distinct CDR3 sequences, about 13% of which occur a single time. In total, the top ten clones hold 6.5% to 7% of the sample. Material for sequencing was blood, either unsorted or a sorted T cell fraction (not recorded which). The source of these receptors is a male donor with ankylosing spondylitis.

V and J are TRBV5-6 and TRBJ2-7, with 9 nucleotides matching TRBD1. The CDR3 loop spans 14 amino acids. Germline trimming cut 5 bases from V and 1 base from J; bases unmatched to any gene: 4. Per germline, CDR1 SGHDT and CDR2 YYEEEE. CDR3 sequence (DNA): TGTGCCAGCAGGGCCGGGACAGGGTCCTACGAGCAGTACGTC. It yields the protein CASRAGTGSYEQYV.

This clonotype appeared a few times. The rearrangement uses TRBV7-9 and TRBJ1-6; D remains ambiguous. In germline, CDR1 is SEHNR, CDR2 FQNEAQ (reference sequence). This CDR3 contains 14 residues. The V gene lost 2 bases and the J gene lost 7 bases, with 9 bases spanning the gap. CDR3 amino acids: CASSLFDGNSPLHF. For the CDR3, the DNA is TGTGCCAGCAGCTTATTCGACGGCAATTCACCCCTCCACTTT.

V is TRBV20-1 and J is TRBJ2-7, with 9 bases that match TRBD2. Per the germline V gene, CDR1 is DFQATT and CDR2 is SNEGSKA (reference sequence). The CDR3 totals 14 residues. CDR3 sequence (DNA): TGCAGAAATAGCGGGAGCCCAAACCCCTACGAGCAGTACTTC. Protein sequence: CRNSGSPNPYEQYF.

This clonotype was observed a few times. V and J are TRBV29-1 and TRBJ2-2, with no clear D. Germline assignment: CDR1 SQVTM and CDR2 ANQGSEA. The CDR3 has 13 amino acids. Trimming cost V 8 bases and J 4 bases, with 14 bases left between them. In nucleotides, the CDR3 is TGCAGCTCCAAAGCCCAAAGCACCGGGGAGCTGTTTTTT. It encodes CSSKAQSTGELFF.

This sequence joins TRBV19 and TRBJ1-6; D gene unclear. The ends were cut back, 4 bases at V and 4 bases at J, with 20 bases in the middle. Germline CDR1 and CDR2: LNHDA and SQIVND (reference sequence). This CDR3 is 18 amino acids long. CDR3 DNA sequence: TGTGCCAGTAGTAGAGCACGCTCGACCGGGAAATATAATTCACCCCTCCACTTT. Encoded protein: CASSRARSTGKYNSPLHF.

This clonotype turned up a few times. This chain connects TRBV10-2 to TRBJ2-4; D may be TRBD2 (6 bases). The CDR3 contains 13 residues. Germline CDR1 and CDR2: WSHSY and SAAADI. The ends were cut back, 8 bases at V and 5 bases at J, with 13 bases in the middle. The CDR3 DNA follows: TGCGCCAGCGTTGGACTACCGGAAAACATTCAGTACTTC. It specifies CASVGLPENIQYF.

The CDR3: CSVEAYSEQFF. The CDR3 nucleotides are TGCAGCGTTGAAGCTTATAGTGAGCAGTTCTTC. This chain links TRBV29-1 with TRBJ2-1; D not certain. V was cut by 1 base and J by 9 bases, with 7 bases left in between. Germline lookup yields CDR1 SQVTM and CDR2 ANQGSEA. The CDR3 sequence is 11 residues long.

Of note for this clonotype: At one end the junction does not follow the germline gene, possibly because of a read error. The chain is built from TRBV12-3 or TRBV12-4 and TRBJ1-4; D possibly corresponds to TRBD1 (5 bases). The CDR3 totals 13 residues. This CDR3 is CAGSRDPNEKLFF. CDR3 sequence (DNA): TGTGCCGGCAGCCGGGACCCTAATGAAAAACTGTTTTTT.

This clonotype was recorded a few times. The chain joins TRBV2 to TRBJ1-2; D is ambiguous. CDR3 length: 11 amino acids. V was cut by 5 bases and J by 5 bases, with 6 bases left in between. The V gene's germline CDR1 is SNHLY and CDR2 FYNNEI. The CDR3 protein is CASSPIYGYTF. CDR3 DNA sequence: TGTGCCAGCAGTCCAATTTATGGCTACACCTTC. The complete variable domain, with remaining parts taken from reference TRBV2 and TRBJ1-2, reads EPEVTQTPSHQVTQMGQEVILRCVPISNHLYFYWYRQILGQKVEFLVSFYNNEISEKSEIFDDQFSVERPDGSNFTLKIRSTKLEDSAMYFCASSPIYGYTFGSGTRLTVV.

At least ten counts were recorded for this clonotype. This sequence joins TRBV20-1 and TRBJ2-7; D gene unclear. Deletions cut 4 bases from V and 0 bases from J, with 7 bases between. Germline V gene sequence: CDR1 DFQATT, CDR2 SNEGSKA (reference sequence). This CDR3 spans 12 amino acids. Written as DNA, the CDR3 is TGCAGTGCTACCCTGGACTCCTACGAGCAGTACTTC. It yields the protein CSATLDSYEQYF.

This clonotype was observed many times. Here the CDR3 DNA reads TGTGCCAGCAGCTTAGCGGGGGAAAGCAATCAGCCCCAGCATTTT. This translates into CASSLAGESNQPQHF. V is TRBV11-2 and J is TRBJ1-5; D is possibly TRBD1 (5 bases). CDR1 SGHAT and CDR2 FQNNGV come from the germline V gene. The CDR3 covers 15 residues. Trimming cost V 1 base and J 1 base, with 8 bases left between them.

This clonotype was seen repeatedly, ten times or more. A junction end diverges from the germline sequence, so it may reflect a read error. CDR3 in DNA: TGTGCCAGCAGTTTTGGGGTCCAGGAGACCCAGTACTTC. Translating it yields CASSFGVQETQYF. This chain connects TRBV5-1 to TRBJ2-5; no firm D call. Per germline, CDR1 SGHRS and CDR2 YFSETQ. The CDR3 runs 13 residues.

The CDR3 coding sequence is TGTGCCACCAGGGACAGGGGGTCAAATCAGCCCCAGCATTTT. The encoded protein is CATRDRGSNQPQHF. The chain joins TRBV24-1 to TRBJ1-5, with 10 bases aligning to TRBD1. CDR1 KGHDR and CDR2 SFDVKD come from the germline V gene. After removal of 7 bases from V and 4 bases from J, the junction contained 3 bases not matched to a gene. The CDR3 contains 14 residues.

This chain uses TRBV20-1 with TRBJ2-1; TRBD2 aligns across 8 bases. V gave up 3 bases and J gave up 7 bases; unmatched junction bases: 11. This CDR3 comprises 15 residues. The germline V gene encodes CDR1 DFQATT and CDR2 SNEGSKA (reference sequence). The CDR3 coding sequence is TGCAGTGCTAGGAAACCGGGAGGGCCGGGGAATGAGCAGTTCTTC. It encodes CSARKPGGPGNEQFF.

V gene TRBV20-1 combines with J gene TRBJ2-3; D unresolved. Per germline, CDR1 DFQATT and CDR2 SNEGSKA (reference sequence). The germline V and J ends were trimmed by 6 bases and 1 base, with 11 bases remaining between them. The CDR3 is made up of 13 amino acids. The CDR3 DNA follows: TGCAGTGCCCCAACGTTGGGCACAGATACGCAGTATTTT. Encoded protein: CSAPTLGTDTQYF.

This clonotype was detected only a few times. In nucleotides, the CDR3 is TGTGCCAGCAGCAAAGAAGACCTCGGGACAGGCTCAACATGCGGGCCTTACGAGCAGTACTTC. It specifies CASSKEDLGTGSTCGPYEQYF. The chain links TRBV21-1 to TRBJ2-7; TRBD1, the table's D call, lacks a check against the DNA. TRBV21-1 counts as a pseudogene. The CDR3 consists of 21 residues.

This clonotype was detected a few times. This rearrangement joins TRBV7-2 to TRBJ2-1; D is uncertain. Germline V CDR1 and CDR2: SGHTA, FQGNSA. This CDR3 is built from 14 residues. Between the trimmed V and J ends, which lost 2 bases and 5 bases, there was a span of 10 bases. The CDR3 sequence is CASSLSRLHNEQFF. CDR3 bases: TGTGCCAGCAGCTTATCCCGGTTGCACAATGAGCAGTTCTTC.

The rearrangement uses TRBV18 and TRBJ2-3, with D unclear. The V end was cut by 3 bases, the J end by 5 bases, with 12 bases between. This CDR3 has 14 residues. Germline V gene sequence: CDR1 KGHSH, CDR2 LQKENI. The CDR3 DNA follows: TGTGCCAGCTCACCCCGCCCGGGCGGAGATACGCAGTATTTT. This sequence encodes CASSPRPGGDTQYF.

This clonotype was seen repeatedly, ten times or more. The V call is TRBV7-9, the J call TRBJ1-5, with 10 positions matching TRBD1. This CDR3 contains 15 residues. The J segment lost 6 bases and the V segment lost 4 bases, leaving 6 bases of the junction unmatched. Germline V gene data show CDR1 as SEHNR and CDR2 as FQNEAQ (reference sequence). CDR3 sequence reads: CASSSGQGVAQPQHF. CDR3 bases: TGTGCCAGCAGCTCAGGACAGGGGGTCGCTCAGCCCCAGCATTTT.

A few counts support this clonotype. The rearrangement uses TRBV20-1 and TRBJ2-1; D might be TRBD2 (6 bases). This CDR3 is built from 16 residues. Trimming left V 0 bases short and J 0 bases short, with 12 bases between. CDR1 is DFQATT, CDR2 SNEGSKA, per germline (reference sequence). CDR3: CSARDWAGSSYNEQFF. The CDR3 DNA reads TGCAGTGCTAGAGATTGGGCGGGGAGCTCCTACAATGAGCAGTTCTTC.

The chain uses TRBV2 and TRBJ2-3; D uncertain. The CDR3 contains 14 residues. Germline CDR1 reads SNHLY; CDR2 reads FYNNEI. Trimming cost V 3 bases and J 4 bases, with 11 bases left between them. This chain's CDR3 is CASSETSMADTQYF. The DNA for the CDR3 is TGTGCCAGCAGTGAGACGTCTATGGCAGATACGCAGTATTTT. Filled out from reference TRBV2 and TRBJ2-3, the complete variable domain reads EPEVTQTPSHQVTQMGQEVILRCVPISNHLYFYWYRQILGQKVEFLVSFYNNEISEKSEIFDDQFSVERPDGSNFTLKIRSTKLEDSAMYFCASSETSMADTQYFGPGTRLTVL.

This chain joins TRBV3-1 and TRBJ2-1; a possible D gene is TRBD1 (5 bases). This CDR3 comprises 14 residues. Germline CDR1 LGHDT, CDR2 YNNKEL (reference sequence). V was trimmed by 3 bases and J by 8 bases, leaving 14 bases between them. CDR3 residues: CASSHRENYDEQFF. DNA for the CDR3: TGTGCCAGCAGCCACAGGGAAAATTACGATGAGCAGTTCTTC.

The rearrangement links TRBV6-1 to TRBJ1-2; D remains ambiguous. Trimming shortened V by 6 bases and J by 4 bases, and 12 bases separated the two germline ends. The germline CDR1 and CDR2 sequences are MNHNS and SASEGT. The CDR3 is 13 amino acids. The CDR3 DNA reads TGTGCCAGCAGCGCAAGGGAATTCTATGGCTACACCTTC. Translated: CASSAREFYGYTF.

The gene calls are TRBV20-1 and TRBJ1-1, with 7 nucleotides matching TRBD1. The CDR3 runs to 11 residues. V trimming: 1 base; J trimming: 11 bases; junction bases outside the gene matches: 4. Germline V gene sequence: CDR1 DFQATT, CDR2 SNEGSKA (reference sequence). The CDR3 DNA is TGCAGTGCTAGAGGGCTCAGGGGGGCTTTCTTT. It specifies CSARGLRGAFF.

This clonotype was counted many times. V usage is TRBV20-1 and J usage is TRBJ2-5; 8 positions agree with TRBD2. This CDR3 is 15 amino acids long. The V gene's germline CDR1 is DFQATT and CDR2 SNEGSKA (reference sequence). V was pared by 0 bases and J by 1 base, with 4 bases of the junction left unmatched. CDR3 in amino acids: CSARDSREAQETQYF. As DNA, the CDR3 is TGCAGTGCTAGAGATTCGCGGGAGGCCCAAGAGACCCAGTACTTC.

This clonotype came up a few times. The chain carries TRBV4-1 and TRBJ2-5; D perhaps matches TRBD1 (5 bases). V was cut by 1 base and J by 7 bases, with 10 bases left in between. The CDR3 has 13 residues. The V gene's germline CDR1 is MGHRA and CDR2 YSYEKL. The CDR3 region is CASSQVSRGTQYF. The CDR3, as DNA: TGCGCCAGCAGCCAAGTCTCAAGGGGGACCCAGTACTTC.

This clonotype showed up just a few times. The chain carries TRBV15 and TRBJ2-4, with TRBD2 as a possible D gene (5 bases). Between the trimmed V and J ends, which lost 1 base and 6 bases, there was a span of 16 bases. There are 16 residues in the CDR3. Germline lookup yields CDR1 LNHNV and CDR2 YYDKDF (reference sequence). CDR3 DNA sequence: TGTGCCACCAGCAGAGGGGAGCTTGGGATACCAAACATTCAGTACTTC. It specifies CATSRGELGIPNIQYF.

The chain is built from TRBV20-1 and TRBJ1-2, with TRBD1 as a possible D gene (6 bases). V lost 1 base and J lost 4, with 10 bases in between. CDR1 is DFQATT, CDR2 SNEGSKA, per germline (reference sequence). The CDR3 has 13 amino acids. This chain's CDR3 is CSARVGQSYGYTF. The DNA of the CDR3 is TGCAGTGCTAGAGTCGGACAGTCCTATGGCTACACCTTC.

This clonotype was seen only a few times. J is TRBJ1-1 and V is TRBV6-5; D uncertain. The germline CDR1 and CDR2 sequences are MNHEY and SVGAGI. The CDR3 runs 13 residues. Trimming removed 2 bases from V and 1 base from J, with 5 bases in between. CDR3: CASSYVANTEAFF. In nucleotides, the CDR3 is TGTGCCAGCAGTTACGTCGCGAACACTGAAGCTTTCTTT.

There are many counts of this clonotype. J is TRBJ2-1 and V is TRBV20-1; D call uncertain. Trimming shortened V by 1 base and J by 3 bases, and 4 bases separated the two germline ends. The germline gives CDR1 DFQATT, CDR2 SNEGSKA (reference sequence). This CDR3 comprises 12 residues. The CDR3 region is CSARGLYNEQFF. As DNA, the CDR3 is TGCAGTGCTAGAGGACTCTACAATGAGCAGTTCTTC.

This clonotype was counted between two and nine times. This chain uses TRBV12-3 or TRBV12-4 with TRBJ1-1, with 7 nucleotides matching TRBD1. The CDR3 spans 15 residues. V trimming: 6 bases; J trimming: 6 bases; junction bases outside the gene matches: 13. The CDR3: CASSPGGRGISEAFF. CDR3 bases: TGTGCCAGCAGCCCAGGGGGAAGGGGGATCTCTGAAGCTTTCTTT.